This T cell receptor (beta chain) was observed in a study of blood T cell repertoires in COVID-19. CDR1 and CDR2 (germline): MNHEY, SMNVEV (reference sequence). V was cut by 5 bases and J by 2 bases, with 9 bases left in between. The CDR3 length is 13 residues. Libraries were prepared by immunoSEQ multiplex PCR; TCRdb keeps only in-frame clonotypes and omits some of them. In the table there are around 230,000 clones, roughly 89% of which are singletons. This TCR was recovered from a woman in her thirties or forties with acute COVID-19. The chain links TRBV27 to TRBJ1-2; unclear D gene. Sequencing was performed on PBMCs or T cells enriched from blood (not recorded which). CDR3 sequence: CASSQRENYGYTF. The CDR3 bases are TGTGCCAGCAGTCAGAGGGAAAACTATGGCTACACCTTC.